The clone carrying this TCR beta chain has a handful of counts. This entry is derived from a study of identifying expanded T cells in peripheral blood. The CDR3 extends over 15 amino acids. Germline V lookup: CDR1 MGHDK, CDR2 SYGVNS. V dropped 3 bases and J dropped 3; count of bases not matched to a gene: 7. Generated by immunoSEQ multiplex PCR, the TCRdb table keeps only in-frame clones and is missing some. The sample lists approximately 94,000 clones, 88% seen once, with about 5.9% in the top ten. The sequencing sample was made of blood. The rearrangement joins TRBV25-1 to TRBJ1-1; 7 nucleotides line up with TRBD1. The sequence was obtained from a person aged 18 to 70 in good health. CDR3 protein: CASSETATGDTEAFF. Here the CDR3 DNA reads TGTGCCAGCAGTGAGACAGCTACAGGGGACACTGAAGCTTTCTTT.